This TCR beta chain was documented in a study of response to subunit inactivated influenza vaccine. The sample holds a few counts of this clonotype. Its matching antigen is unknown. Germline lookup yields CDR1 SGDLS and CDR2 YYNGEE. This CDR3 region has 15 residues. Trimming shortened V by 3 bases and J by 6 bases, and 16 bases separated the two germline ends. Study-level results: New T cells are recruited in small numbers by each seasonal influenza vaccination, according to the authors' suggestion.

In TCRdb, the RT-PCR reads were re-called with MiXCR into one record per CDR3 protein. The sample contains a few hundred thousand distinct CDR3 sequences, roughly 15% of which appear only once. The rearrangement links TRBV9 to TRBJ2-1; D is possibly TRBD2 (5 bases). This receptor was obtained from a man in his fifties who received an inactivated influenza vaccine. Sequenced here: PBMCs from blood, sampled 12 days after vaccination. CDR3 protein: CASSASGLEANEQFF. CDR3 nucleotide sequence: TGTGCCAGCAGCGCCAGCGGTTTGGAAGCCAATGAGCAGTTCTTC.